This T cell receptor beta chain is drawn from a study of blood T cell repertoires in COVID-19. Study summary: The origin of the acute and convalescent COVID-19 samples was the United States, Italy and Spain.

Repertoires were generated with immunoSEQ multiplex PCR, while TCRdb's copy carries only in-frame clones and drops some. The sample shows roughly 200,000 clones, 88% of them seen only once. Germline assignment: CDR1 MNHEY and CDR2 SVGEGT. The CDR3 sequence is 17 residues long. J was trimmed by 5 bases and V by 1 base; bases with no gene match: 13. This receptor was identified in a man aged 35 to 55 with active or convalescent COVID-19. Source material: peripheral blood. The rearrangement links TRBV6-2 or TRBV6-3 to TRBJ2-5; 7 bases line up with TRBD1. The chain's CDR3 is CASSYFMARQGGETQYF. The CDR3 nucleotides are TGTGCCAGCAGTTACTTCATGGCTCGACAGGGCGGGGAGACCCAGTACTTC.